The 7 T cell receptor beta chains given below trace back to one sample, sequenced in a study of blood T cell repertoires in COVID-19. Assay used: immunoSEQ multiplex PCR; TCRdb lists only in-frame clones, some missing. The table shows about 58,000 clones, with about nine tenths occurring only once. What was sequenced was peripheral blood. Source of these receptors: a woman between 65 and 79 years old with active COVID-19.

The rearrangement links TRBV2 to TRBJ1-5; a possible D gene is TRBD1 (5 bases). Germline assignment: CDR1 SNHLY and CDR2 FYNNEI. Trimming took off 6 bases at V and 4 bases at J, with 10 bases between the two ends. This CDR3 contains 13 residues. CDR3 region: CASRAGLNQPQHF. CDR3 DNA: TGTGCCAGCAGGGCAGGGTTAAATCAGCCCCAGCATTTT.

This chain links TRBV7-2 with TRBJ2-7; 7 nucleotides agree with TRBD1. Germline V CDR1 and CDR2: SGHTA, FQGNSA. The CDR3 is made up of 14 amino acids. The junction had 4 bases not matched to a gene; V was cut back by 2 bases and J by 3 bases. The CDR3 DNA reads TGTGCCAGCAGCTTAAGGGGACAGAACTACGAGCAGTACTTC. It specifies CASSLRGQNYEQYF.

J is TRBJ1-5 and V is TRBV5-1; 7 bases line up with TRBD1. The CDR3 is 17 amino acids. Germline CDR1 and CDR2: SGHRS and YFSETQ. J gave up 0 bases and V 4 bases, and 10 bases lay outside the gene matches. The CDR3 loop is CASSTGTDSYSNQPQHF. CDR3 in DNA: TGCGCCAGCAGCACGGGGACAGATTCCTATAGCAATCAGCCCCAGCATTTT.

This clone has just a few counts. The chain carries TRBV20-1 and TRBJ1-5; the match to TRBD1 covers 8 bases. The CDR3 loop spans 14 amino acids. V dropped 6 bases and J dropped 7; count of bases not matched to a gene: 11. The germline V gene has CDR1 DFQATT and CDR2 SNEGSKA (reference sequence). DNA of the CDR3: TGCAGTGCGAGTGACAGGGGATTGCAACAGCCCCAGCATTTT. It specifies CSASDRGLQQPQHF.

The chain employs TRBV10-3 and TRBJ2-5, with D possibly matching TRBD1 (5 bases). This CDR3 contains 15 residues. V lost 0 bases, J lost 4 bases, and 12 bases lay in between. Germline-derived CDR1 and CDR2 are ENHRY and SYGVKD. The CDR3 region has the DNA TGTGCCATCAGTGAGTCAGGGGAAGGTCGAGAGACCCAGTACTTC. Its translation is CAISESGEGRETQYF.

The gene calls are TRBV7-3 and TRBJ2-1; 8 nucleotides line up with TRBD2. CDR1 is SGHTA and CDR2 is FQGTGA in the germline V gene. V trimming: 6 bases; J trimming: 2 bases; junction bases outside the gene matches: 3. This CDR3 region has 14 residues. CDR3 sequence reads: CASRELAAYNEQFF. CDR3 coding DNA: TGTGCCAGCAGGGAACTAGCGGCCTACAATGAGCAGTTCTTC.

The V call is TRBV27, the J call TRBJ2-1; D is possibly TRBD1 (6 bases). Trimming shortened V by 7 bases and J by 2 bases, and 9 bases separated the two germline ends. The CDR3 consists of 13 residues. Germline V gives CDR1 MNHEY, CDR2 SMNVEV (reference sequence). CDR3 protein: CASKQGTYNEQFF. The CDR3 region has the DNA TGTGCCAGCAAACAGGGAACCTACAATGAGCAGTTCTTC.